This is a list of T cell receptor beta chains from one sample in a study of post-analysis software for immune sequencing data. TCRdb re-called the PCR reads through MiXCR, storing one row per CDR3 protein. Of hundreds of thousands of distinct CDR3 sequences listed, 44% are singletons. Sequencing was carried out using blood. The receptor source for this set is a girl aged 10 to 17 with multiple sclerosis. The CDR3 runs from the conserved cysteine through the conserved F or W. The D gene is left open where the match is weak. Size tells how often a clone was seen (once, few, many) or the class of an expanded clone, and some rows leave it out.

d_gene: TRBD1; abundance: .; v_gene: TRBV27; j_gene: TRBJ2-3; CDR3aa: CASSLDRGGWGTDTQYF; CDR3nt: TGTGCCAGCAGTTTGGACAGGGGAGGTTGGGGCACAGATACGCAGTATTTT
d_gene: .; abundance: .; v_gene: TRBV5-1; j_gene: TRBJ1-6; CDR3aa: CASSQGRGINSPLHF; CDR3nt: TGCGCCAGCAGCCAGGGGAGAGGGATTAATTCACCCCTCCACTTT
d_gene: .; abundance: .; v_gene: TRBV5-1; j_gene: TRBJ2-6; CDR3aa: CASSVGYTGANVLTF; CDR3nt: TGCGCCAGCAGCGTAGGGTACACTGGGGCCAACGTCCTGACTTTC
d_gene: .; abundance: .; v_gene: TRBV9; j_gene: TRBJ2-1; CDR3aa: CASSVEGPTQQFF; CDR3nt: TGTGCCAGCAGCGTAGAAGGGCCCACCCAGCAGTTCTTC
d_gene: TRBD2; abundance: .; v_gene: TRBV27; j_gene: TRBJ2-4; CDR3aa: CASSPLAGLAKNIQYF; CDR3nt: TGTGCCAGCAGTCCTCTAGCGGGACTAGCCAAAAACATTCAGTACTTC
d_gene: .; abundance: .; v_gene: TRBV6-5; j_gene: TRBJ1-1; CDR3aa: CASSFRTPRMNTEAFF; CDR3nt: TGTGCCAGCAGTTTCCGAACTCCACGGATGAACACTGAAGCTTTCTTT
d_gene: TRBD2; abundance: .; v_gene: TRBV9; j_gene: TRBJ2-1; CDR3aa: CASSVEGGSYNEQFF; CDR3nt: TGTGCCAGCAGCGTTGAGGGAGGGTCCTACAATGAGCAGTTCTTC
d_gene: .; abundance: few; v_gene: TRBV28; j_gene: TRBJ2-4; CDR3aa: CASSFQGMSKNIQYF; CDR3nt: TGTGCCAGCAGTTTCCAGGGGATGTCCAAAAACATTCAGTACTTC
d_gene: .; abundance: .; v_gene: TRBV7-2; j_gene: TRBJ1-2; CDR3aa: CASSSITRGGMNYGYTF; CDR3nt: TGTGCCAGCAGCTCGATTACTAGGGGGGGTATGAATTATGGCTACACCTTC
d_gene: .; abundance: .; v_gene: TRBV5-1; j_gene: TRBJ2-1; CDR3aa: CASRPLTRDEQFF; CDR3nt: TGCGCCAGTCGACCCCTTACTCGCGATGAGCAGTTCTTC
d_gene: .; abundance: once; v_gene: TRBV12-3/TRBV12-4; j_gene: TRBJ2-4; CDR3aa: CASSPTRKLTKNIQYF; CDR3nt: TGTGCCAGCAGCCCTACTCGTAAATTAACCAAAAACATTCAGTACTTC
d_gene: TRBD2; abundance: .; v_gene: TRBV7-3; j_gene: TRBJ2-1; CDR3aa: CASSLSSGGAHGQFF; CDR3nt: TGTGCCAGCAGCTTATCCAGCGGGGGGGCACATGGGCAGTTCTTC
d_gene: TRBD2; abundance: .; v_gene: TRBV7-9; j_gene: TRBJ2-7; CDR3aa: CASVASGGSGEQYF; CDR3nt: TGTGCCAGCGTCGCCAGCGGGGGATCCGGCGAGCAGTACTTC
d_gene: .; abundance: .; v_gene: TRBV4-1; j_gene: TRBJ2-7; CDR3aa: CATSQEGRPSYEQYF; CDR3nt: TGCGCCACCAGCCAAGAGGGTCGGCCCTCCTACGAGCAGTACTTC
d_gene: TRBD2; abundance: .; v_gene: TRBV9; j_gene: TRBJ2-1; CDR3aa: CASSARTRGRFHNEQFF; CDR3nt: TGTGCCAGCAGCGCTAGGACTAGGGGTCGGTTCCACAATGAGCAGTTCTTC
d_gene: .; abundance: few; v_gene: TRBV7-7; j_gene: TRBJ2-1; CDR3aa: CASSVQTGIDEQFF; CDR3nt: TGTGCTAGCAGCGTCCAAACAGGGATCGATGAGCAGTTCTTC
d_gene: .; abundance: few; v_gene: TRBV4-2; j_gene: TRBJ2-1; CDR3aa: CASSQDLGGAYNEQFF; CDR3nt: TGTGCCAGCAGCCAAGATCTGGGCGGGGCCTACAATGAGCAGTTCTTC
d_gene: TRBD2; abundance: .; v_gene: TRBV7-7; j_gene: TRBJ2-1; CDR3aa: CASSPLAGGLTNEQFF; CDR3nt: TGTGCTAGCAGCCCCTTAGCGGGAGGGCTAACGAATGAGCAGTTCTTC
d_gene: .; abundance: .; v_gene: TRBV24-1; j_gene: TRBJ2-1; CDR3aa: CATSGAVLFDNEQFF; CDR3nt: TGTGCCACCAGTGGCGCAGTGCTTTTTGACAATGAGCAGTTCTTC